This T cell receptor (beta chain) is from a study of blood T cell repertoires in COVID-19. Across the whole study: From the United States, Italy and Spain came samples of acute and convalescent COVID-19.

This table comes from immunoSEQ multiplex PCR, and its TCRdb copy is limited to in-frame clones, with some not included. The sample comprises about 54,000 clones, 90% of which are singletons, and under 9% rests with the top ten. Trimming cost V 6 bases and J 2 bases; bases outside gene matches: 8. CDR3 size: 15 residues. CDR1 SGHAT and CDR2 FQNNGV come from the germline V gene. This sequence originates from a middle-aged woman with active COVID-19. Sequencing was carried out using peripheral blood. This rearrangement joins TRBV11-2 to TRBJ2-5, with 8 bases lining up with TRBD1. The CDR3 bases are TGTGCCAGCAGTTCCGGACAGGGTATACAAGAGACCCAGTACTTC. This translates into CASSSGQGIQETQYF.